One sample yielded the 29 T cell receptor beta chains listed below, sequenced in a study of blood T cell repertoires in COVID-19. The repertoire was sequenced with immunoSEQ multiplex PCR; TCRdb's copy has only in-frame clones and lacks some. The sample lists about 240,000 clones; more than 75% were seen once. Sequenced: peripheral blood. The receptor set was obtained from an older woman with active or convalescent COVID-19.

A few counts support this clone. The chain uses TRBV12-3 or TRBV12-4 and TRBJ1-1, with D perhaps matching TRBD1 (5 bases). The V and J ends lost 6 bases and 7 bases respectively, with 15 bases between them. CDR3 length: 13 amino acids. Here the CDR3 DNA reads TGTGCCAGCAGCACCCCCGGGGGGTGTGAAGCTTTCTTT. Translating gives CASSTPGGCEAFF.

The rearrangement links TRBV2 to TRBJ2-1; 9 positions match TRBD1. The CDR3 is 16 residues long. The germline gives CDR1 SNHLY, CDR2 FYNNEI. The J segment lost 6 bases and the V segment lost 2 bases, leaving 8 bases of the junction unmatched. In nucleotides, the CDR3 is TGTGCCAGCAGTGAAAGGCGACAGGGGGTCTTCAATGAGCAGTTCTTC. Translated: CASSERRQGVFNEQFF.

This clone has more than one count but fewer than ten. The chain joins TRBV5-8 to TRBJ1-2, with D unclear. CDR3 length: 12 residues. In germline, CDR1 is SGHTS, CDR2 YDEGEE. The V end was cut by 3 bases, the J end by 8 bases, with 11 bases between. The CDR3 DNA sequence: TGTGCCAGCAGCTACAACGAGGGAGGCTACACCTTC. Its translation is CASSYNEGGYTF.

This chain connects TRBV4-1 to TRBJ1-2, with 10 nucleotides matching TRBD1. J was trimmed by 8 bases and V by 2 bases; bases with no gene match: 8. This CDR3 contains 15 residues. The germline CDR1 and CDR2 sequences are MGHRA and YSYEKL. CDR3 DNA sequence: TGCGCCAGCAGCCAACCGGGACAGGGGTTAGGCGGCTACACCTTC. Translation gives CASSQPGQGLGGYTF.

The chain links TRBV2 to TRBJ2-2; the D gene is possibly TRBD2 (7 bases). The germline V gene encodes CDR1 SNHLY and CDR2 FYNNEI. Trimming took off 8 bases at V and 6 bases at J, with 16 bases between the two ends. There are 14 residues in the CDR3. The CDR3 sequence: CASEAGAVAGELFF. The CDR3 DNA reads TGTGCCAGCGAGGCGGGGGCGGTGGCCGGGGAGCTGTTTTTT. The complete variable domain, with remaining parts taken from reference TRBV2 and TRBJ2-2, reads EPEVTQTPSHQVTQMGQEVILRCVPISNHLYFYWYRQILGQKVEFLVSFYNNEISEKSEIFDDQFSVERPDGSNFTLKIRSTKLEDSAMYFCASEAGAVAGELFFGEGSRLTVL.

The V call is TRBV21-1, the J call TRBJ1-2. TRBV21-1 is tagged as a pseudogene. This CDR3 region has 15 residues. The CDR3 nucleotides read TGTGCCAGCATCAAATTCTGTGACTGGGTAGGCGGCTACACCTTC. Its protein is CASIKFCDWVGGYTF.

This chain connects TRBV3-1 (or the pseudogene TRBV3-2) to TRBJ2-1; the D gene is possibly TRBD1 (6 bases). V lost 1 base to trimming and J lost 8 bases, with 12 bases between them. Germline assignment: CDR1 LGHDT and CDR2 YNNKEL (reference sequence). The CDR3 consists of 14 residues. The CDR3 nucleotides are TGTGCCAGCAGCCAAGCGGGCAGGGGAGATGAGCAGTTCTTC. Amino acids: CASSQAGRGDEQFF.

The gene calls are TRBV7-2 and TRBJ2-5; 11 bases are shared with TRBD1. CDR1 SGHTA and CDR2 FQGNSA come from the germline V gene. Losses at the gene ends were 5 bases for V and 7 bases for J; bases not matched to a gene: 9. The CDR3 has 15 amino acids. CDR3 protein: CASSPRTGGERTQYF. CDR3 DNA: TGTGCCAGCAGCCCAAGGACAGGGGGCGAACGGACCCAGTACTTC.

The chain joins TRBV18 to TRBJ2-5; D uncertain. The V end lost 5 bases, the J end lost 5 bases, and 12 bases lay between the germline ends. Germline CDR1 is KGHSH and CDR2 is LQKENI. The CDR3 has 13 amino acids. CDR3 DNA: TGTGCCAGCTCAAACATGGTTCAGGAGACCCAGTACTTC. Protein sequence: CASSNMVQETQYF.

The chain carries TRBV19 and TRBJ1-2, with D possibly being TRBD1 (5 bases). Looked up from germline, CDR1 is LNHDA and CDR2 is SQIVND (reference sequence). Trimming stripped 7 bases from V and 3 bases from J, with 12 bases between. The CDR3 runs 13 residues. The CDR3 DNA reads as TGTGCCAGTAAAAAAGACAGAGACTATGGCTACACCTTC. The encoded protein is CASKKDRDYGYTF.

The rearrangement uses TRBV30 and TRBJ1-3, with D possibly being TRBD1 (5 bases). From germline, CDR1 is GTSNPN and CDR2 SVGIG (reference sequence). This CDR3 is built from 15 residues. Trimming pared 3 bases from V and 4 bases from J, leaving 16 bases between. CDR3 DNA sequence: TGTGCCTGGAGCGCTGGAGGGGCTTCCGGAAACACCATATATTTT. This encodes CAWSAGGASGNTIYF.

The chain combines TRBV10-2 with TRBJ1-5; a weak D match, TRBD1 (6 bases). Trimming stripped 6 bases from V and 2 bases from J, with 17 bases between. The CDR3 has 16 residues. Germline CDR1 reads WSHSY; CDR2 reads SAAADI. CDR3 bases: TGCGCCAGCAGACCCACAGGGACCCAGGGCAATCAGCCCCAGCATTTT. It translates to CASRPTGTQGNQPQHF.

The chain couples TRBV7-8 to TRBJ1-3, with D possibly being TRBD1 (5 bases). Germline CDR1 reads SGHVS; CDR2 reads FQNEAQ. The CDR3 consists of 16 residues. Deletions cut 0 bases from V and 3 bases from J, with 12 bases between. The CDR3 loop reads CASSLAGQGYGNTIYF. CDR3 in DNA: TGTGCCAGCAGCTTAGCGGGGCAGGGCTATGGAAACACCATATATTTT.

The chain couples TRBV3-1 (or the pseudogene TRBV3-2) to TRBJ1-2; TRBD1 matches at 11 bases. The CDR3 length is 16 residues. The germline CDR1 and CDR2 sequences are LGHDT and YNNKEL (reference sequence). Trimming took 0 bases from V and 4 from J; bases not matched to a gene: 4. The CDR3 DNA reads TGTGCCAGCAGCCAAGAGGGGACAGGGGGGCTCTATGGCTACACCTTC. As protein: CASSQEGTGGLYGYTF.

The chain recombines TRBV7-9 with TRBJ2-5; 7 bases line up with TRBD1. The germline V gene has CDR1 SEHNR and CDR2 FQNEAQ (reference sequence). The CDR3 has 14 residues. V shed 2 bases and J 2 bases; nucleotides not matched to a gene: 2. The DNA of the CDR3 is TGTGCCAGCAGCTTACGACAGGGACAAGAGACCCAGTACTTC. It specifies CASSLRQGQETQYF.

V and J are TRBV23-1 and TRBJ1-4; 7 bases map to TRBD1. TRBV23-1 is reported as an ORF; its role is uncertain. V lost 11 bases, J lost 8 bases, and 17 bases stayed unmatched. The CDR3 is 15 amino acids. The CDR3: CAGGLYRGRREKLFF. DNA of the CDR3: TGCGCCGGGGGGCTTTACAGGGGACGAAGGGAAAAACTGTTTTTT.

J is TRBJ1-5 and V is TRBV10-3; D gene ambiguous. The germline V gene encodes CDR1 ENHRY and CDR2 SYGVKD. CDR3 size: 17 residues. Trimming removed 0 bases from V and 3 bases from J, with 15 bases in between. The CDR3 coding sequence is TGTGCCATCAGTGAGTCGCCAGAACAGACGCTCAATCAGCCCCAGCATTTT. Protein product: CAISESPEQTLNQPQHF.

The chain carries TRBV7-9 and TRBJ1-6; TRBD1 might be the D (6 bases). With 0 bases removed from V and 7 bases from J, the gap between germline ends came to 13 bases. CDR1 and CDR2 from the germline V gene are SEHNR and FQNEAQ (reference sequence). The CDR3 is 16 amino acids. CDR3: CASSLAPAGANSPLHF. DNA of the CDR3: TGTGCCAGCAGCTTAGCCCCCGCAGGGGCCAATTCACCCCTCCACTTT. The variable domain in full, completed from reference TRBV7-9 and TRBJ1-6, reads DTGVSQNPRHKITKRGQNVTFRCDPISEHNRLYWYRQTLGQGPEFLTYFQNEAQLEKSRLLSDRFSAERPKGSFSTLEIQRTEQGDSAMYLCASSLAPAGANSPLHFGNGTRLTVT.

The chain employs TRBV21-1 and TRBJ2-7; the table calls TRBD2, which could not be checked here. TRBV21-1 is marked as a pseudogene. The CDR3 sequence is 15 residues long. The DNA for the CDR3 is TGTGCCAGCAGCCTAGCGGTCATCGCAATCTACGAGCAGTACTTC. This sequence encodes CASSLAVIAIYEQYF.

The chain uses TRBV2 and TRBJ2-1; 15 bases match TRBD2. V trimming: 6 bases; J trimming: 8 bases; junction bases outside the gene matches: 5. The CDR3 length is 15 residues. The germline gives CDR1 SNHLY, CDR2 FYNNEI. The CDR3: CASSLRTSGGDEQFF. The CDR3 DNA reads TGTGCCAGCAGCCTCCGGACTAGCGGGGGGGATGAGCAGTTCTTC.

The chain uses TRBV5-1 and TRBJ1-2, with D possibly being TRBD1 (5 bases). This CDR3 is 14 amino acids long. The germline gives CDR1 SGHRS, CDR2 YFSETQ. V lost 1 base and J 2 bases, leaving 9 bases between the germline ends. In nucleotides, the CDR3 is TGCGCCAGCAGCTTGTCGGCAGGGAACTATGGCTACACCTTC. This codes for CASSLSAGNYGYTF.

This clone came up many times. The V gene is TRBV9, the J gene TRBJ1-6; D not certain. V lost 3 bases and J lost 10, with 14 bases in between. The CDR3 totals 14 residues. Germline assignment: CDR1 SGDLS and CDR2 YYNGEE. The DNA of the CDR3 is TGTGCCAGCAGCGGGTCGTTAGCGCCCTCACCCCTCCACTTT. It codes for CASSGSLAPSPLHF.

The chain carries TRBV5-1 and TRBJ1-2; 7 bases agree with TRBD1. V trimming: 0 bases; J trimming: 8 bases; junction bases outside the gene matches: 10. The germline V gene encodes CDR1 SGHRS and CDR2 YFSETQ. This CDR3 has 15 amino acids. CDR3 bases: TGCGCCAGCAGCTTGGGGTGGCAGGGGGGACGCGGCTACACCTTC. Protein: CASSLGWQGGRGYTF.

In its sample, this clone was seen a few times. The rearrangement joins TRBV11-2 to TRBJ2-7, with TRBD2 matching 10 bases. Germline lookup yields CDR1 SGHAT and CDR2 FQNNGV. The trim removed 2 bases at V and 0 bases at J, leaving 4 bases unmatched. This CDR3 has 16 amino acids. As DNA, the CDR3 is TGTGCCAGCAGCTTAACCCCTAGCGGGAGCTCCTACGAGCAGTACTTC. Protein product: CASSLTPSGSSYEQYF.

The J gene is TRBJ1-2, the V gene TRBV6-2 or TRBV6-3; 7 bases match TRBD1. Unmatched junction bases numbered 2, after V lost 2 bases and J lost 8 bases. CDR3 size: 12 residues. CDR1 and CDR2 (germline): MNHEY, SVGEGT. The CDR3 here is CASSYPQGGYTF. The CDR3 nucleotides read TGTGCCAGCAGTTACCCACAGGGGGGCTACACCTTC.

The chain links TRBV12-3 or TRBV12-4 to TRBJ1-2; 7 nucleotides agree with TRBD1. CDR3 length: 11 amino acids. The trim removed 6 bases at V and 8 bases at J, leaving 3 bases unmatched. The CDR3 reads CASRTGMGYTF. The DNA of the CDR3 is TGTGCCAGCAGGACAGGGATGGGCTACACCTTC.

The chain links TRBV4-1 to TRBJ2-3, with D uncertain. The CDR3 is 16 residues long. The V end lost 0 bases, the J end lost 0 bases, and 10 bases lay between the germline ends. Germline CDR1 MGHRA, CDR2 YSYEKL. The DNA of the CDR3 is TGCGCCAGCAGCCAAGAGCCAGGCCTTAGCACAGATACGCAGTATTTT. It encodes CASSQEPGLSTDTQYF.

In this sample, this clone turned up a few times. V and J are TRBV2 and TRBJ2-1; 7 positions match TRBD2. J was trimmed by 7 bases and V by 2 bases; bases with no gene match: 11. CDR3 size: 16 residues. Germline V gene data show CDR1 as SNHLY and CDR2 as FYNNEI. The DNA of the CDR3 is TGTGCCAGCAGTGAAAGTAAAGGGGCGGGGGAAAATGAGCAGTTCTTC. Translation: CASSESKGAGENEQFF.

This clone was found a few times. This rearrangement joins TRBV9 to TRBJ1-2; 8 bases map to TRBD1. V was pared by 4 bases and J by 5 bases, with 7 bases of the junction left unmatched. CDR1 SGDLS and CDR2 YYNGEE come from the germline V gene. The CDR3 covers 14 residues. The CDR3 protein is CASSPGQGSYGYTF. In DNA, the CDR3 is TGTGCCAGCAGCCCAGGACAGGGTTCGTATGGCTACACCTTC.